Listed below are T cell receptor beta chains from one sample, sequenced in a study of Tregs in tolerant kidney transplant recipients. Repertoires were generated with immunoSEQ multiplex PCR, while TCRdb's copy carries only in-frame clones and drops some. The table records about 31,000 clones, 82% of them present only once. These receptors' antigens are unknown. The sequenced material came from Tregs from blood cultured with allogeneic cells. The receptors were gathered from a human donor in good health. The CDR3 runs from the conserved cysteine through the conserved F or W. The order of the fields is D gene, V gene, J gene, clone size, CDR3 DNA, CDR3 protein. A D gene is named only where the DNA matches it firmly. Size tells how often a clone was seen (once, few, many) or the class of an expanded clone, and some rows leave it out.

-	TRBV6-1	TRBJ1-1	medium-sized	TGTGCCAGCAGTGACCCGTCGGGCTCCCTGGGGACTGAAGCTTTCTTT	CASSDPSGSLGTEAFF
-	TRBV29-1	TRBJ2-5	-	TGCAGCGTTGAACCAGGGAGGTTTAGGGAGACCCAGTACTTC	CSVEPGRFRETQYF
TRBD2	TRBV5-6	TRBJ2-2	-	TGTGCCAGCAGCGCGGGACTAGCGGGGCTCACCGGGGAGCTGTTTTTT	CASSAGLAGLTGELFF
TRBD2	TRBV7-8	TRBJ2-1	-	TGTGCCAGCAGCCAGGGCGAGACTAGCGGGAGAAGCGGTGAGCAGTTCTTC	CASSQGETSGRSGEQFF
-	TRBV7-2	TRBJ1-2	-	TGTGCCAGCAGCTTCCGGAGAGGGGAGAATGGCTACACCTTC	CASSFRRGENGYTF
-	TRBV11-3	TRBJ1-2	-	TGTGCCAGCAGCTTAGATTCTTTTCGAGAGGCCTTGTCCAATGGCTACACCTTC	CASSLDSFREALSNGYTF
-	TRBV12-2	TRBJ2-7	-	TGTGCAAGTCGCTGCCCCCGGGACGAAAAGCGCTACGAGCAGTACTTC	CASRCPRDEKRYEQYF
-	TRBV27	TRBJ1-4	-	TGTGCCAGCAGTTTATCCCGGAAAAATGAAAAACTGTTTTTT	CASSLSRKNEKLFF
-	TRBV7-2	TRBJ2-1	-	TGTGCCAGCAGCTTAAGGTATGCCGATGAGCAGTTCTTC	CASSLRYADEQFF
-	TRBV6-9	TRBJ2-7	-	TGTGCCAGCAGTCCGGGAAAGAACTTC	CASSPGKNF
-	TRBV6-1	TRBJ1-5	-	TGTGCCAGCACCAGGGACCCCAATCAGCCCCAGCATTTT	CASTRDPNQPQHF
-	TRBV7-3	TRBJ2-3	-	TGTGCCAGCAGCTTAGGGGACTTCACAGATACGCAGTATTTT	CASSLGDFTDTQYF
-	TRBV5-1	TRBJ2-7	-	TGCGCCAGCAGCTCCGCAAGGGGGGCGATGAGGGAGCGGTACGAGCAGTACTTC	CASSSARGAMRERYEQYF
-	TRBV9	TRBJ2-7	-	TGTGCCAGCAGCGTAGGGGACGTGCGGACTCAAGGGGAGCAGCAGTACTTC	CASSVGDVRTQGEQQYF
TRBD2	TRBV5-1	TRBJ2-3	-	TGCGCCAGCAGCTTTCTAGCGGGCCAAAGCACAGATACGCAGTATTTT	CASSFLAGQSTDTQYF
-	TRBV10-3	TRBJ1-1	-	TGTGCCACGGGGTCCCCTGCTTTCTTT	CATGSPAFF
-	TRBV30	TRBJ1-1	once	TGTGCCTGGAGCCGGGGGTATGACACTGAAGCTTTCTTT	CAWSRGYDTEAFF
-	TRBV6-5	TRBJ1-5	-	TGTGCCAGCAGTTACTCGAGTCAGCTCGATCAGCCCCAGCATTTT	CASSYSSQLDQPQHF
TRBD1	TRBV7-9	TRBJ1-3	-	TGTGCCAGCAGCGCGCAGGGGGCGTCTGGAAACACCATATATTTT	CASSAQGASGNTIYF
TRBD1	TRBV11-3	TRBJ2-1	once	TGTGCCAGCAGCCCGGGACAGGGCTACAATGAGCAGTTCTTC	CASSPGQGYNEQFF
-	TRBV5-1	TRBJ2-3	-	TGCGCCAGCAGCTTAACCATACCGGATACGCAGTATTTT	CASSLTIPDTQYF
TRBD1	TRBV5-1	TRBJ2-5	-	TGCGCCAGCAGCGTTACTCCAGGGGGCCAAGAGACCCAGTACTTC	CASSVTPGGQETQYF
TRBD1	TRBV7-2	TRBJ1-1	-	TGTGCCAGCAGGCCCGACAGGGCATCTGAAGCTTTCTTT	CASRPDRASEAFF
-	TRBV27	TRBJ2-7	-	TGTGCCAGCAGCTGGATTGGGAGCAACGAGCAGTACTTC	CASSWIGSNEQYF
-	TRBV4-1	TRBJ1-1	-	TGCGCCAGCAGCAGGTCGGGGGGTATAAACACTGAAGCTTTCTTT	CASSRSGGINTEAFF
TRBD1	TRBV10-3	TRBJ1-2	-	TGTGCCATCAGTGATTCCGGGACAGGGGGCTATGGCTACACCTTC	CAISDSGTGGYGYTF
-	TRBV6-1	TRBJ1-1	once	TGTGCCAGCAGTGTACAGGGCTTGAGGACTGAAGCTTTCTTT	CASSVQGLRTEAFF
-	TRBV11-2	TRBJ2-3	-	TGTGCCAGCAGCCGCGTCTATCTAGCGGATACGCAGTATTTT	CASSRVYLADTQYF
-	TRBV7-3	TRBJ2-1	once	TGTGCCAGCAGTCGATTCGACTACAATGAGCAGTTCTTC	CASSRFDYNEQFF